This T cell receptor beta chain was sequenced during a study of OX40 agonist ivuxolimab in advanced cancers. In the study overall: Patients took ivuxolimab, an agonistic anti-OX40 (CD134) antibody. The dose-escalation group included hepatocellular carcinoma, melanoma, renal cell carcinoma and head and neck cancer. The group had a mean age of about 64 years, ranged from roughly 23 to 79, and was 82.7% male. Broader study findings: There were, on average, more expanded clones in CD8+ T cells than in CD4+.

The data were produced by immunoSEQ multiplex PCR, yet TCRdb's version contains in-frame clones alone and is incomplete. The sample has about 71,000 clones; approximately 86% are singletons. Remarks on this clone: Its antigen is undetermined.

The CDR3 consists of 12 residues. V was trimmed by 4 bases and J by 6 bases, leaving 9 bases between them. Germline V gives CDR1 MDHEN, CDR2 SYDVKM. Sample: CD4+ or CD8+ T cells sorted from blood, taken in a trial of the OX40 agonist ivuxolimab. The chain recombines TRBV28 with TRBJ1-2, with unresolved D. The receptor's source is an adult with an advanced solid tumor such as melanoma, head and neck, liver or kidney cancer. CDR3 nucleotide sequence: TGTGCCAGCAGTTCCGGGAGCCATGGCTACACCTTC. This gives the protein CASSSGSHGYTF.